The rows below give T cell receptor beta chains drawn from one sample of a study of spatial heterogeneity in lung cancer. TCRdb fed the 5' RACE reads into MiXCR, producing one record per CDR3 protein. The data contain tens of thousands of distinct CDR3 sequences, under 8.5% of them singletons. The sample was PBMCs, taken at surgery. These receptor sequences come from a male donor with early-stage non-small cell lung cancer. The CDR3 runs from the conserved cysteine through the conserved F or W. D genes are given only for firm matches. Clone size appears in some rows only: once, few, many, or a class for an expanded clone.

D gene: -; V gene: TRBV11-2; clone size: -; J gene: TRBJ2-1; CDR3 protein: CASSLEGPGEDEQFF; CDR3 DNA: TGTGCCAGCAGCTTAGAGGGGCCTGGCGAGGATGAGCAGTTCTTC
D gene: -; V gene: TRBV5-1; clone size: -; J gene: TRBJ1-2; CDR3 protein: CASSLDPTDDYGYTF; CDR3 DNA: TGCGCCAGCAGCTTGGACCCGACAGATGACTATGGCTACACCTTC
D gene: TRBD1; V gene: TRBV5-1; clone size: many; J gene: TRBJ2-1; CDR3 protein: CASRGRTGHNEQFF; CDR3 DNA: TGCGCCAGCAGGGGCAGGACAGGTCATAATGAGCAGTTCTTC
D gene: TRBD1; V gene: TRBV18; clone size: many; J gene: TRBJ1-2; CDR3 protein: CASSPDGTDYGYTF; CDR3 DNA: TGTGCCAGCTCACCAGACGGGACAGACTATGGCTACACCTTC
D gene: -; V gene: TRBV11-1; clone size: many; J gene: TRBJ1-5; CDR3 protein: CASSFGTNQPQHF; CDR3 DNA: TGTGCCAGCAGCTTTGGTACTAATCAGCCCCAGCATTTT
D gene: TRBD2; V gene: TRBV5-1; clone size: few; J gene: TRBJ2-7; CDR3 protein: CASSSLTSGDYEQYF; CDR3 DNA: TGCGCCAGCAGCTCCCTGACTAGCGGAGACTACGAGCAGTACTTC
D gene: -; V gene: TRBV30; clone size: many; J gene: TRBJ1-5; CDR3 protein: CAWSFVRVNQPQHF; CDR3 DNA: TGTGCCTGGAGTTTTGTGCGCGTCAATCAGCCCCAGCATTTT
D gene: -; V gene: TRBV3-1; clone size: few; J gene: TRBJ2-1; CDR3 protein: CASSHLYGGFEQFF; CDR3 DNA: TGTGCCAGCAGCCACCTATATGGAGGGTTTGAGCAGTTCTTC
D gene: -; V gene: TRBV7-2; clone size: -; J gene: TRBJ1-6; CDR3 protein: CASSFVRDFLTLHF; CDR3 DNA: TGTGCCAGCAGCTTTGTGAGGGACTTTTTGACCCTCCACTTT
D gene: -; V gene: TRBV7-2; clone size: -; J gene: TRBJ2-5; CDR3 protein: CASSLALTQETQYF; CDR3 DNA: TGTGCCAGCAGCTTAGCACTAACCCAGGAGACCCAGTACTTC
D gene: -; V gene: TRBV12-3/TRBV12-4; clone size: many; J gene: TRBJ2-1; CDR3 protein: CASSSNLWKDNEQFF; CDR3 DNA: TGTGCCAGCAGTTCGAATCTTTGGAAGGACAATGAGCAGTTCTTC
D gene: -; V gene: TRBV5-1; clone size: few; J gene: TRBJ2-7; CDR3 protein: CASSSTGVSYEQYF; CDR3 DNA: TGCGCCAGCAGCTCGACAGGTGTATCCTACGAGCAGTACTTC
D gene: TRBD1; V gene: TRBV6-5; clone size: few; J gene: TRBJ1-2; CDR3 protein: CASSRGQGEGYTF; CDR3 DNA: TGTGCCAGCAGTCGGGGACAGGGGGAAGGCTACACCTTC
D gene: TRBD1; V gene: TRBV2; clone size: few; J gene: TRBJ1-2; CDR3 protein: CASSLGTGNGYTF; CDR3 DNA: TGTGCCAGCAGTCTTGGGACAGGAAATGGCTACACCTTC
D gene: -; V gene: TRBV5-4; clone size: few; J gene: TRBJ2-7; CDR3 protein: CASSSGRRYEQYF; CDR3 DNA: TGTGCCAGCAGCTCGGGACGGCGCTACGAGCAGTACTTC
D gene: -; V gene: TRBV5-4; clone size: -; J gene: TRBJ1-1; CDR3 protein: CASSPEMNTEAFF; CDR3 DNA: TGTGCCAGCAGCCCGGAAATGAACACTGAAGCTTTCTTT
D gene: -; V gene: TRBV28; clone size: many; J gene: TRBJ1-5; CDR3 protein: CASSLLPSHQPQHF; CDR3 DNA: TGTGCCAGCAGTCTCCTCCCTAGCCATCAGCCCCAGCATTTT
D gene: TRBD1; V gene: TRBV12-3/TRBV12-4; clone size: many; J gene: TRBJ2-7; CDR3 protein: CASRQGFEQYF; CDR3 DNA: TGTGCCAGCCGACAGGGTTTCGAGCAGTACTTC
D gene: -; V gene: TRBV6-2/TRBV6-3; clone size: -; J gene: TRBJ2-7; CDR3 protein: CASSYGTFTYEQYF; CDR3 DNA: TGTGCCAGCAGTTACGGGACTTTTACCTACGAGCAGTACTTC
D gene: -; V gene: TRBV29-1; clone size: many; J gene: TRBJ2-6; CDR3 protein: CSVVWAGDISGANVLTF; CDR3 DNA: TGCAGCGTTGTCTGGGCAGGGGACATCTCTGGGGCCAACGTCCTGACTTTC
D gene: -; V gene: TRBV7-9; clone size: few; J gene: TRBJ2-1; CDR3 protein: CASSLIADNEQFF; CDR3 DNA: TGTGCCAGCAGCTTAATCGCGGACAATGAGCAGTTCTTC
D gene: TRBD1; V gene: TRBV29-1; clone size: many; J gene: TRBJ2-7; CDR3 protein: CSVVGLDRGPEEQYF; CDR3 DNA: TGCAGCGTTGTCGGTCTAGACAGGGGGCCGGAGGAGCAGTACTTC
D gene: -; V gene: TRBV29-1; clone size: many; J gene: TRBJ1-1; CDR3 protein: CSVGDGITEAFF; CDR3 DNA: TGCAGCGTTGGGGATGGGATCACTGAAGCTTTCTTT
D gene: TRBD2; V gene: TRBV28; clone size: many; J gene: TRBJ2-3; CDR3 protein: CASGFGTSGRTVDTQYF; CDR3 DNA: TGTGCCAGCGGGTTCGGGACTAGCGGGAGGACAGTAGATACGCAGTATTTT
D gene: -; V gene: TRBV27; clone size: many; J gene: TRBJ2-5; CDR3 protein: CASSPTQYQETQYF; CDR3 DNA: TGTGCCAGCAGTCCCACACAGTACCAAGAGACCCAGTACTTC
D gene: TRBD2; V gene: TRBV24-1; clone size: few; J gene: TRBJ2-1; CDR3 protein: CATSHSGRYNEQFF; CDR3 DNA: TGTGCCACCAGTCACAGCGGGAGGTACAATGAGCAGTTCTTC
D gene: -; V gene: TRBV20-1; clone size: many; J gene: TRBJ1-2; CDR3 protein: CSASLDRSYGYTF; CDR3 DNA: TGCAGTGCTAGTCTGGACAGATCCTATGGCTACACCTTC
D gene: -; V gene: TRBV6-1; clone size: many; J gene: TRBJ1-2; CDR3 protein: CASSERGLNGYTF; CDR3 DNA: TGTGCCAGCAGTGAAAGAGGATTAAATGGCTACACCTTC
D gene: -; V gene: TRBV19; clone size: -; J gene: TRBJ1-2; CDR3 protein: CASSIDPRTYGYTF; CDR3 DNA: TGTGCCAGTAGTATAGATCCCAGGACCTATGGCTACACCTTC
D gene: -; V gene: TRBV14; clone size: few; J gene: TRBJ1-4; CDR3 protein: CASSQMGTNEKLFF; CDR3 DNA: TGTGCCAGCAGCCAAATGGGAACGAATGAAAAACTGTTTTTT
D gene: -; V gene: TRBV5-1; clone size: many; J gene: TRBJ2-7; CDR3 protein: CASSRNRANYEQYF; CDR3 DNA: TGCGCCAGCAGCCGCAACAGGGCCAACTACGAGCAGTACTTC
D gene: TRBD1; V gene: TRBV29-1; clone size: many; J gene: TRBJ1-1; CDR3 protein: CSVGTGGTEAFF; CDR3 DNA: TGCAGCGTTGGGACAGGGGGCACTGAAGCTTTCTTT
D gene: -; V gene: TRBV18; clone size: -; J gene: TRBJ1-1; CDR3 protein: CASSPREDPEAFF; CDR3 DNA: TGTGCCAGCTCACCACGAGAGGACCCTGAAGCTTTCTTT
D gene: TRBD1; V gene: TRBV27; clone size: many; J gene: TRBJ1-1; CDR3 protein: CASSPLGGRDTEAFF; CDR3 DNA: TGTGCCAGCAGCCCCTTAGGGGGCAGGGACACTGAAGCTTTCTTT
D gene: -; V gene: TRBV6-1; clone size: few; J gene: TRBJ1-1; CDR3 protein: CASSFEGGPEAFF; CDR3 DNA: TGTGCCAGCAGCTTCGAAGGTGGGCCTGAAGCTTTCTTT
D gene: TRBD1; V gene: TRBV28; clone size: many; J gene: TRBJ1-2; CDR3 protein: CASSLAGGQVGYTF; CDR3 DNA: TGTGCCAGCAGTTTAGCAGGGGGCCAAGTCGGCTACACCTTC
D gene: TRBD2; V gene: TRBV29-1; clone size: many; J gene: TRBJ2-7; CDR3 protein: CSATAGAGSYEQYF; CDR3 DNA: TGCAGCGCCACAGCGGGAGCAGGCTCCTACGAGCAGTACTTC
D gene: TRBD2; V gene: TRBV12-3/TRBV12-4; clone size: few; J gene: TRBJ2-3; CDR3 protein: CASRRTSGRGDTQYF; CDR3 DNA: TGTGCCAGCAGACGAACTAGCGGGCGGGGAGATACGCAGTATTTT
D gene: -; V gene: TRBV5-4; clone size: many; J gene: TRBJ1-1; CDR3 protein: CASTFNTEAFF; CDR3 DNA: TGTGCCAGCACATTCAACACTGAAGCTTTCTTT
D gene: TRBD2; V gene: TRBV9; clone size: many; J gene: TRBJ2-5; CDR3 protein: CASSVGSGITQETQYF; CDR3 DNA: TGTGCCAGCAGCGTAGGTAGCGGGATAACTCAAGAGACCCAGTACTTC
D gene: -; V gene: TRBV6-5; clone size: -; J gene: TRBJ1-1; CDR3 protein: CASSSSTPANTEAFF; CDR3 DNA: TGTGCCAGCAGTTCTTCCACGCCCGCGAACACTGAAGCTTTCTTT
D gene: TRBD2; V gene: TRBV3-1; clone size: few; J gene: TRBJ2-1; CDR3 protein: CASSQAAGTSGDNEQFF; CDR3 DNA: TGTGCCAGCAGCCAAGCCGCCGGGACTAGCGGTGACAATGAGCAGTTCTTC
D gene: -; V gene: TRBV9; clone size: medium-sized; J gene: TRBJ1-4; CDR3 protein: CASSTGQINEKLFF; CDR3 DNA: TGTGCCAGCAGCACTGGACAGATTAATGAAAAACTGTTTTTT
D gene: -; V gene: TRBV6-5; clone size: -; J gene: TRBJ1-5; CDR3 protein: CASSSQGYQPQHF; CDR3 DNA: TGTGCCAGCAGTTCTCAGGGGTACCAGCCCCAGCATTTT
D gene: -; V gene: TRBV12-3/TRBV12-4; clone size: few; J gene: TRBJ1-1; CDR3 protein: CASSPYREGDTEAFF; CDR3 DNA: TGTGCCAGCAGTCCCTACAGGGAAGGGGACACTGAAGCTTTCTTT
D gene: -; V gene: TRBV27; clone size: -; J gene: TRBJ1-3; CDR3 protein: CASSLRQFGYTIYF; CDR3 DNA: TGTGCCAGCAGTTTGCGGCAATTCGGGTACACCATATATTTT
D gene: TRBD1; V gene: TRBV27; clone size: few; J gene: TRBJ1-6; CDR3 protein: CASSKQGVNSPLHF; CDR3 DNA: TGTGCCAGTAGCAAACAGGGGGTCAATTCACCCCTCCACTTT
D gene: -; V gene: TRBV7-9; clone size: many; J gene: TRBJ2-6; CDR3 protein: CASSYSGANVLTF; CDR3 DNA: TGTGCCAGCAGCTACTCTGGGGCCAACGTCCTGACTTTC